These 19 T cell receptor beta chains were all obtained from the same sample, sequenced in a study of blood T cell repertoires in COVID-19. Produced via immunoSEQ multiplex PCR; TCRdb's table is partial and in-frame only. The table records roughly 150,000 clones, 83% of them present only once. The sequenced material came from peripheral blood. Receptors originate from a woman of 80 years or more with acute or convalescent COVID-19.

The J gene is TRBJ2-6, the V gene TRBV19; D is possibly TRBD2 (6 bases). The germline V gene encodes CDR1 LNHDA and CDR2 SQIVND (reference sequence). The ends were cut back, 3 bases at V and 4 bases at J, with 13 bases in the middle. The CDR3 runs to 16 residues. CDR3 amino acids: CASSIEAGSGANVLTF. The CDR3 region has the DNA TGTGCCAGTAGTATTGAGGCGGGGTCGGGGGCCAACGTCCTGACTTTC. Combining the CDR3 with reference TRBV19 and TRBJ2-6 gives the whole variable domain DGGITQSPKYLFRKEGQNVTLSCEQNLNHDAMYWYRQDPGQGLRLIYYSQIVNDFQKGDIAEGYSVSREKKESFPLTVTSAQKNPTAFYLCASSIEAGSGANVLTFGAGSRLTVL.

The chain has TRBV6-2 or TRBV6-3 and TRBJ2-1; TRBD2 matches 7 bases. Germline assignment: CDR1 MNHEY and CDR2 SVGEGT. This CDR3 has 16 amino acids. V dropped 1 base and J dropped 1; count of bases not matched to a gene: 4. CDR3 DNA: TGTGCCAGCAGTTACTTGGGAGCGGGGTCCTACAATGAGCAGTTCTTC. Protein product: CASSYLGAGSYNEQFF.

The CDR3 spells CASSVTSGANTGELFF. The CDR3 DNA is TGTGCCAGCAGCGTCACTAGCGGCGCGAACACCGGGGAGCTGTTTTTT. The chain is built from TRBV6-4 and TRBJ2-2, with TRBD2 matching over 8 bases. Germline V gene sequence: CDR1 MRHNA, CDR2 SNTAGT. V shed 6 bases and J 0 bases; nucleotides not matched to a gene: 6. CDR3 size: 16 residues.

This chain joins TRBV19 and TRBJ2-5; D gene uncertain. V was cut by 2 bases and J by 5 bases, with 12 bases left in between. CDR1 is LNHDA and CDR2 is SQIVND in the germline V gene (reference sequence). This CDR3 comprises 14 residues. Here the CDR3 reads CASSIMSGLETQYF. The CDR3 DNA follows: TGTGCCAGTAGTATAATGTCTGGGCTGGAGACCCAGTACTTC.

This clone showed up just a few times. The chain is built from TRBV6-5 and TRBJ1-5, with D possibly TRBD1 on 5 matching bases. The ends were cut back, 4 bases at V and 3 bases at J, with 10 bases in the middle. Germline CDR1 is MNHEY and CDR2 is SVGAGI. This CDR3 comprises 14 residues. The CDR3 DNA reads as TGTGCCAGCAGTTCTGACAGTCTCAATCAGCCCCAGCATTTT. Amino acids: CASSSDSLNQPQHF.

CDR3 amino acids: CAIKGTGPNNEQFF. The CDR3 region has the DNA TGTGCCATCAAAGGCACAGGGCCCAACAATGAGCAGTTCTTC. This chain connects TRBV10-3 to TRBJ2-1; D is possibly TRBD1 (6 bases). Trimming removed 7 bases from V and 5 bases from J, with 15 bases in between. This CDR3 spans 14 amino acids. Germline values: CDR1 ENHRY, CDR2 SYGVKD.

The chain employs TRBV12-3 or TRBV12-4 and TRBJ2-1; D is unclear. The CDR3 sequence is 13 residues long. The V end was cut by 7 bases, the J end by 4 bases, with 11 bases between. The CDR3 sequence is CASNRFRYNEQFF. The CDR3 bases are TGTGCCAGCAACCGGTTTCGGTACAATGAGCAGTTCTTC.

The chain recombines TRBV11-2 with TRBJ2-7; weak D call: TRBD1 (5 bases). V lost 2 bases and J lost 6, with 20 bases in between. The CDR3 is 16 residues long. The V gene's germline CDR1 is SGHAT and CDR2 FQNNGV. CDR3 DNA: TGTGCCAGCAGCTTAAGGGTATCGGGCAGGGAAGGCGAGCAGTACTTC. This codes for CASSLRVSGREGEQYF.

The chain employs TRBV7-9 and TRBJ2-1, with TRBD2 matching 11 bases. The CDR3 runs 16 residues. With V trimmed by 4 bases and J by 8 bases, 10 bases remained unmatched. Germline V gene data show CDR1 as SEHNR and CDR2 as FQNEAQ (reference sequence). The CDR3 DNA sequence: TGTGCCAGCAGCTCGGGACTAGCGGAGCCGCGGGATGAGCAGTTCTTC. Its protein is CASSSGLAEPRDEQFF. The full variable domain, completed using reference TRBV7-9 and TRBJ2-1, is DTGVSQNPRHKITKRGQNVTFRCDPISEHNRLYWYRQTLGQGPEFLTYFQNEAQLEKSRLLSDRFSAERPKGSFSTLEIQRTEQGDSAMYLCASSSGLAEPRDEQFFGPGTRLTVL.

This chain connects TRBV11-2 to TRBJ1-2; possibly TRBD1 for D (6 bases). Germline V gene lookup returns CDR1 SGHAT and CDR2 FQNNGV. The CDR3 totals 14 residues. The V and J ends lost 3 bases and 5 bases respectively, with 13 bases between them. CDR3: CASSFHRVKYGYTF. DNA of the CDR3: TGTGCCAGCAGCTTTCACAGGGTAAAATATGGCTACACCTTC.

The chain recombines TRBV7-2 with TRBJ2-3, with 11 bases matching TRBD2. This CDR3 has 15 residues. Germline V gene data show CDR1 as SGHTA and CDR2 as FQGNSA. V gave up 5 bases and J gave up 5 bases; unmatched junction bases: 6. The CDR3 reads CASSLSGRGGDTQYF. The CDR3 DNA sequence: TGTGCCAGCAGCCTTAGCGGGAGGGGGGGAGATACGCAGTATTTT.

The V and J genes are TRBV4-1 and TRBJ1-5, with D maybe TRBD1 (6 bases). The CDR3 runs to 18 residues. The germline V and J ends were trimmed by 0 bases and 1 base, with 16 bases remaining between them. Germline V gene sequence: CDR1 MGHRA, CDR2 YSYEKL. CDR3 residues: CASSQEGMFRGSNQPQHF. In nucleotides, the CDR3 is TGCGCCAGCAGCCAAGAGGGGATGTTCAGGGGCAGCAATCAGCCCCAGCATTTT.

The rearrangement uses TRBV10-3 and TRBJ2-7; TRBD2 might be the D (5 bases). The V end lost 10 bases, the J end lost 6 bases, and 19 bases lay between the germline ends. The V gene's germline CDR1 is ENHRY and CDR2 SYGVKD. There are 13 residues in the CDR3. This CDR3 reads CANNEGAGSEQYF. The CDR3 coding sequence is TGTGCCAACAATGAGGGCGCCGGGTCCGAGCAGTACTTC.

The chain couples TRBV6-5 to TRBJ2-7; 8 bases are shared with TRBD1. Looked up from germline, CDR1 is MNHEY and CDR2 is SVGAGI. This CDR3 contains 13 residues. With 7 bases clipped from V and 0 bases from J, the junction kept 2 bases outside the gene matches. The CDR3, as DNA: TGTGCCAGCACCAGGGGGCCCTCCTACGAGCAGTACTTC. Its translation is CASTRGPSYEQYF.

This clone was detected many times. V is TRBV5-1 and J is TRBJ1-1; D not resolved. Germline loops: CDR1 SGHRS, CDR2 YFSETQ. This CDR3 has 13 residues. The V gene lost 2 bases and the J gene lost 4 bases, with 9 bases spanning the gap. CDR3 residues: CASSFEGGTEAFF. The CDR3 DNA reads TGCGCCAGCAGCTTTGAGGGCGGCACTGAAGCTTTCTTT.

V is TRBV5-4 and J is TRBJ1-1; tentatively, D is TRBD1 (6 bases). V lost 0 bases to trimming and J lost 4 bases, with 10 bases between them. The germline V gene has CDR1 SGHNT and CDR2 YYREEE (reference sequence). CDR3 length equals 14 residues. CDR3 sequence: CASSLDRGGTEAFF. Here the CDR3 DNA reads TGTGCCAGCAGCTTGGATCGAGGGGGCACTGAAGCTTTCTTT.

The chain recombines TRBV4-3 with TRBJ2-1; 10 bases agree with TRBD1. The CDR3 sequence is 16 residues long. Trimming took 4 bases from V and 10 from J; bases not matched to a gene: 13. CDR1 is LGHNA and CDR2 is YSLEER in the germline V gene. CDR3 residues: CASSRTPGQGTEEQFF. The CDR3 bases are TGCGCCAGCAGCCGAACTCCGGGACAGGGGACCGAAGAGCAGTTCTTC.

This chain uses TRBV6-1 with TRBJ2-3; 8 bases agree with TRBD2. Germline CDR1 MNHNS, CDR2 SASEGT. With V trimmed by 3 bases and J by 4 bases, 12 bases remained unmatched. The CDR3 has 17 residues. The CDR3 is CASSDPGSAGAADTQYF. DNA of the CDR3: TGTGCCAGCAGTGACCCTGGTTCAGCGGGAGCGGCAGATACGCAGTATTTT.

The rearrangement uses TRBV9 and TRBJ2-5; 11 nucleotides match TRBD1. The germline CDR1 and CDR2 sequences are SGDLS and YYNGEE. V shed 0 bases and J 4 bases; nucleotides not matched to a gene: 8. The CDR3 covers 17 residues. CDR3 sequence: CASSVAPTGTGGETQYF. CDR3 DNA: TGTGCCAGCAGCGTAGCGCCAACCGGGACAGGGGGAGAGACCCAGTACTTC.